Below, 29 T cell receptor beta chains from the same sample are listed, as sequenced in a study of T cells in Graves' hyperthyroidism and ophthalmopathy. What was amplified from RNA transcripts were TCR beta CDR3 regions. During a first-round RT-PCR of the TCR CDR3, the HTBI primer set was used. TCRdb redid the calling of the multiplex PCR reads with MiXCR, one entry per CDR3 protein. The table includes 500,000 or so distinct CDR3 sequences, 17% detected once. The specimen sequenced was blood. These receptors were obtained from a woman aged 18-29 years with Graves' ophthalmopathy.

This clonotype was observed at least ten times. The CDR3 nucleotides are TGCGCCAGCAGCTTAAGGTCCACCCAGGACTCTGGGGCCAACGTCCTGACTTTC. It specifies CASSLRSTQDSGANVLTF. The rearrangement links TRBV5-1 to TRBJ2-6; D gene unclear. Trimming stripped 2 bases from V and 0 bases from J, with 15 bases between. There are 18 residues in the CDR3. CDR1 SGHRS and CDR2 YFSETQ come from the germline V gene.

This clonotype was recorded many times. The chain links TRBV28 to TRBJ2-7; D tentatively reads TRBD1 or TRBD2 (5 bases each). Trimming cost V 4 bases and J 2 bases, with 15 bases left between them. This CDR3 has 15 residues. Germline CDR1 is MDHEN and CDR2 is SYDVKM. Here the CDR3 DNA reads TGTGCCAGCAGTTCACCCGGGACCCTAGCCTACGAGCAGTACTTC. This codes for CASSSPGTLAYEQYF. Combining the CDR3 with reference TRBV28 and TRBJ2-7 gives the whole variable domain DVKVTQSSRYLVKRTGEKVFLECVQDMDHENMFWYRQDPGLGLRLIYFSYDVKMKEKGDIPEGYSVSREKKERFSLILESASTNQTSMYLCASSSPGTLAYEQYFGPGTRLTVT.

V usage is TRBV7-2 and J usage is TRBJ2-1; TRBD2 matches at 7 bases. The J call may be faulty, since TRBJ2-7 better matches the DNA end. Looked up from germline, CDR1 is SGHTA and CDR2 is FQGNSA. CDR3 length: 15 residues. The chain's CDR3 is CASSVSGARHNEQYF. The CDR3 DNA reads TGTGCCAGCAGCGTGAGCGGGGCCCGCCACAATGAGCAGTACTTC.

V and J are TRBV5-5 and TRBJ2-5; possibly TRBD1 or TRBD2 for D (6 bases each). Germline V gene lookup returns CDR1 SGHKS and CDR2 YYEKEE (reference sequence). V was trimmed by 0 bases and J by 5 bases, leaving 17 bases between them. The CDR3 has 16 residues. The CDR3 coding sequence is TGTGCCAGCAGCTTGGGTAGGCAAGAAGGGGGGGAGACCCAGTACTTC. Its protein product is CASSLGRQEGGETQYF.

V is TRBV28 and J is TRBJ2-7, with 10 bases lining up with TRBD1. The germline CDR1 and CDR2 sequences are MDHEN and SYDVKM. Germline trimming cut 3 bases from V and 0 bases from J; bases unmatched to any gene: 11. This CDR3 is built from 18 residues. The CDR3 reads CASSLIGWTGGNSYEQYF. For the CDR3, the DNA is TGTGCCAGCAGTTTGATTGGGTGGACAGGGGGGAACTCCTACGAGCAGTACTTC.

The chain joins TRBV2 to TRBJ2-3; TRBD2 agrees at 7 bases. Germline-derived CDR1 and CDR2 are SNHLY and FYNNEI. The CDR3 has 15 amino acids. V trimming: 6 bases; J trimming: 6 bases; junction bases outside the gene matches: 12. As DNA, the CDR3 is TGTGCCAGCAGCGCTCTAGCGGTGTCGGGGGATACGCAGTATTTT. The encoded protein is CASSALAVSGDTQYF.

As DNA, the CDR3 is TGTGCCAGCAAAGACAGGTTTGGCTACACCTTC. Protein: CASKDRFGYTF. The rearrangement joins TRBV7-8 to TRBJ1-2; a weak D match, TRBD1 (6 bases). The CDR3 consists of 11 residues. CDR1 is SGHVS and CDR2 is FQNEAQ in the germline V gene. Trimming took 7 bases from V and 7 from J, leaving 10 bases between them.

This clonotype was seen ten or more times. The rearrangement uses TRBV12-3 or TRBV12-4 and TRBJ2-3; D is unresolved. This CDR3 contains 11 residues. V was shortened by 6 bases and J by 5 bases, with 6 bases between the two germline ends. CDR3 in amino acids: CASRDLDTQYF. The CDR3 DNA reads TGTGCCAGCAGGGATCTAGATACGCAGTATTTT.

This clonotype was detected many times. The chain employs TRBV27 and TRBJ2-4; D might be TRBD2 (7 bases). Germline lookup yields CDR1 MNHEY and CDR2 SMNVEV (reference sequence). This CDR3 has 14 residues. Deletions cut 4 bases from V and 6 bases from J, with 13 bases between. CDR3 loop: CASSSTGRGNIQYF. The CDR3 bases are TGTGCCAGCAGTTCAACAGGGAGGGGAAACATTCAGTACTTC.

Ten or more counts support this clonotype. The rearrangement links TRBV12-5 to TRBJ1-1; D gene unclear. This CDR3 comprises 13 residues. V gave up 1 base and J gave up 7 bases, with 10 bases separating them. Germline V CDR1 and CDR2: LGHNT, FRNRAP. The CDR3: CASGLGRSYEAFF. The DNA of the CDR3 is TGTGCTAGTGGTTTGGGTAGGAGCTATGAAGCTTTCTTT.

The rearrangement uses TRBV7-3 and TRBJ2-2; unclear D gene. Trimming cost V 3 bases and J 6 bases, with 11 bases left between them. The length of the CDR3 is 14 residues. Germline CDR1 SGHTA, CDR2 FQGTGA. The CDR3 is CASSFSPGAGELFF. The CDR3 coding sequence is TGTGCCAGCAGCTTCAGCCCTGGAGCCGGGGAGCTGTTTTTT.

The chain has TRBV24-1 and TRBJ2-1; 10 nucleotides agree with TRBD2. This CDR3 is 13 amino acids long. Trimming at V came to 4 bases and at J to 10 bases, leaving 3 bases not matched to a gene. Germline-derived CDR1 and CDR2 are KGHDR and SFDVKD. CDR3 sequence reads: CATSDQGLAEQFF. CDR3 in DNA: TGTGCCACCAGTGACCAGGGACTAGCGGAGCAGTTCTTC.

This clonotype occurred a few times. V is TRBV2 and J is TRBJ1-4; D is ambiguous. Deletions cut 0 bases from V and 7 bases from J, with 9 bases between. CDR3 length: 14 amino acids. The germline CDR1 and CDR2 sequences are SNHLY and FYNNEI. Here the CDR3 reads CASSEARNTEKLFF. The CDR3, as DNA: TGTGCCAGCAGTGAAGCCCGAAACACTGAAAAACTGTTTTTT. Full variable domain (remainder filled in from reference TRBV2 and TRBJ1-4): EPEVTQTPSHQVTQMGQEVILRCVPISNHLYFYWYRQILGQKVEFLVSFYNNEISEKSEIFDDQFSVERPDGSNFTLKIRSTKLEDSAMYFCASSEARNTEKLFFGSGTQLSVL.

This clonotype was observed many times. This chain links TRBV5-1 with TRBJ1-1; D is possibly TRBD1 (5 bases). This CDR3 comprises 15 residues. Between the trimmed V and J ends, which lost 0 bases and 0 bases, there was a span of 9 bases. Germline-derived CDR1 and CDR2 are SGHRS and YFSETQ. For the CDR3, the DNA is TGCGCCAGCAGCTTGGATGGGGCATTGAACACTGAAGCTTTCTTT. Encoded protein: CASSLDGALNTEAFF.

This clonotype showed up just a few times. The CDR3 DNA reads TGTGCCAGCAGCTTGCGGTACTCCAGCTCCTATAATTCACCCCTCCACTTT. It yields the protein CASSLRYSSSYNSPLHF. V and J are TRBV5-8 and TRBJ1-6; unclear D gene. Germline-derived CDR1 and CDR2 are SGHTS and YDEGEE. The CDR3 is 17 amino acids. Trimming stripped 1 base from V and 0 bases from J, with 11 bases between.

There are a few counts of this clonotype. This chain uses TRBV28 with TRBJ2-6; D possibly uses TRBD1 or TRBD2 (5 bases each). The length of the CDR3 is 11 residues. Trimming shortened V by 5 bases and J by 19 bases, and 15 bases separated the two germline ends. Germline V lookup: CDR1 MDHEN, CDR2 SYDVKM. CDR3 DNA sequence: TGTGCCAGCAGTCTAGGGACCGGGGTCACTTTC. Translating it yields CASSLGTGVTF.

This clonotype was observed at least ten times. This chain uses TRBV11-2 with TRBJ2-7; TRBD1 aligns across 11 bases. This CDR3 comprises 13 residues. Germline loops: CDR1 SGHAT, CDR2 FQNNGV. Germline trimming cut 5 bases from V and 6 bases from J; bases unmatched to any gene: 3. CDR3 sequence: CASSRDRGFEQYF. CDR3 bases: TGTGCCAGCAGCCGGGACAGGGGGTTCGAGCAGTACTTC.

The V gene is TRBV6-2 or TRBV6-3, the J gene TRBJ1-2; 7 nucleotides line up with TRBD1. The V gene end was trimmed by 7 bases and the J gene end by 2 bases; junction bases not matched to a gene: 4. From germline, CDR1 is MNHEY and CDR2 SVGEGT. The CDR3 sequence is 13 residues long. The CDR3: CASTEGQNYGYTF. The CDR3 bases are TGTGCCAGCACTGAGGGACAGAACTATGGCTACACCTTC.

This clonotype was found a few times. V and J are TRBV5-4 and TRBJ2-1; a possible D gene is TRBD2 (6 bases). CDR1 SGHNT and CDR2 YYREEE come from the germline V gene (reference sequence). V was clipped by 2 bases and J by 9 bases, with 18 bases between them. CDR3 size: 15 residues. CDR3 nucleotide sequence: TGTGCCAGCAGCTTAGCGGACTACCCTTACGGTGAGCAGTTCTTC. Amino acid sequence: CASSLADYPYGEQFF.

This clonotype showed up many times. This chain joins TRBV27 and TRBJ2-3; D is possibly TRBD2 (5 bases). V shed 8 bases and J shed 1 base, with 10 bases lying between them. The CDR3 has 13 amino acids. Germline CDR1 and CDR2: MNHEY and SMNVEV (reference sequence). CDR3 sequence reads: CASAGGGTDTQYF. The CDR3 nucleotides read TGTGCCAGCGCGGGCGGCGGCACAGATACGCAGTATTTT.

This clonotype was observed many times. This chain links TRBV30 with TRBJ1-6; the D is unclear. Trimming left V 0 bases short and J 7 bases short, with 10 bases between. The germline V gene encodes CDR1 GTSNPN and CDR2 SVGIG (reference sequence). The CDR3 runs to 14 residues. CDR3 region: CAWSVELGNSPLHF. For the CDR3, the DNA is TGTGCCTGGAGTGTAGAACTGGGCAATTCACCCCTCCACTTT.

The chain is built from TRBV3-1 and TRBJ1-3; D is unclear. The CDR3 contains 13 residues. Looked up from germline, CDR1 is LGHDT and CDR2 is YNNKEL (reference sequence). V was shortened by 4 bases and J by 0 bases, with 4 bases between the two germline ends. The CDR3 spells CASSPNSGNTIYF. CDR3 sequence (DNA): TGTGCCAGCAGCCCAAACTCTGGAAACACCATATATTTT.

This clonotype was seen repeatedly, ten times or more. The chain is built from TRBV28 and TRBJ2-7; 9 nucleotides align to TRBD1. Germline V gene data show CDR1 as MDHEN and CDR2 as SYDVKM. CDR3 length: 17 residues. V shed 6 bases, J shed 0 bases, and the junction held 12 bases outside the gene matches. CDR3 protein: CASSLIMTGGNSYEQYF. The DNA for the CDR3 is TGTGCCAGCAGCCTTATCATGACAGGGGGGAACTCCTACGAGCAGTACTTC.

This clonotype has ten or more counts. The chain uses TRBV28 and TRBJ2-3, with TRBD2 matching over 12 bases. V was clipped by 5 bases and J by 4 bases; unmatched bases: 7. Germline loops: CDR1 MDHEN, CDR2 SYDVKM. The CDR3 covers 16 residues. This CDR3 is CASSPRLAGAADTQYF. CDR3 nucleotides: TGTGCCAGCAGTCCCCGACTAGCGGGAGCTGCAGATACGCAGTATTTT.

Only a few counts were recorded for this clonotype. The chain couples TRBV7-2 to TRBJ2-2; D may match TRBD1 or TRBD2 (5 bases each). Trimming removed 0 bases from V and 4 bases from J, with 9 bases in between. This CDR3 region has 15 residues. The V gene's germline CDR1 is SGHTA and CDR2 FQGNSA. The CDR3 sequence: CASSLAGVLTGELFF. The DNA for the CDR3 is TGTGCCAGCAGCTTAGCGGGGGTACTCACCGGGGAGCTGTTTTTT.

This clonotype occurred many times. V usage is TRBV20-1 and J usage is TRBJ2-1; the match to TRBD2 covers 9 bases. The junction had 14 bases not matched to a gene; V was cut back by 3 bases and J by 8 bases. This CDR3 region has 16 residues. Germline V lookup: CDR1 DFQATT, CDR2 SNEGSKA (reference sequence). CDR3 residues: CSARPDTSGLSDEQFF. As DNA, the CDR3 is TGCAGTGCTAGGCCCGATACTAGCGGGCTCAGCGATGAGCAGTTCTTC.

V is TRBV19 and J is TRBJ1-5, with TRBD1 matching 7 bases. CDR1 is LNHDA and CDR2 is SQIVND in the germline V gene (reference sequence). The CDR3 sequence is 15 residues long. The J segment lost 4 bases and the V segment lost 6 bases, leaving 9 bases of the junction unmatched. The CDR3 bases are TGTGCCAGTAGGACCGGGGGACAGAAGAATCAGCCCCAGCATTTT. Encoded protein: CASRTGGQKNQPQHF.

The chain recombines TRBV7-2 with TRBJ1-5, with D perhaps matching TRBD1 (6 bases). The CDR3 spans 14 residues. Looked up from germline, CDR1 is SGHTA and CDR2 is FQGNSA. Trimming took off 5 bases at V and 6 bases at J, with 14 bases between the two ends. The CDR3 coding sequence is TGTGCCAGCAGCCTTCGGGGGGCGATTCAGCCCCAGCATTTT. This translates into CASSLRGAIQPQHF.

About this clonotype: A much larger clone is a single base away; this may be a read error. The chain employs TRBV11-2 and TRBJ1-3; D possibly corresponds to TRBD1 (5 bases). The CDR3 extends over 13 amino acids. Germline CDR1 is SGHAT and CDR2 is FQNNGV. CDR3: CAASAGPGSTIYF. CDR3 DNA sequence: TGTGCCGCAAGTGCGGGACCTGGAAGCACCATATATTTT. Filled out from reference TRBV11-2 and TRBJ1-3, the complete variable domain reads EAGVAQSPRYKIIEKRQSVAFWCNPISGHATLYWYQQILGQGPKLLIQFQNNGVVDDSQLPKDRFSAERLKGVDSTLKIQPAKLEDSAVYLCAASAGPGSTIYFGEGSWLTVV.